This TCR beta chain is from a study of cytomegalovirus exposure and HLA in healthy donors. Germline CDR1 SQVTM, CDR2 ANQGSEA. The V and J ends lost 4 bases and 2 bases respectively, with 14 bases between them. The CDR3 loop spans 14 amino acids. This clone was seen a few times. PCR primers comprised 60 Vbeta and 13 Jbeta primers. Using immunoSEQ multiplex PCR, the repertoire was profiled, and TCRdb retains in-frame clones only, with some absent. The sample records about 190,000 clones, 74% being singletons. The V and J genes are TRBV29-1 and TRBJ1-2; TRBD1 is a possible D gene (6 bases). The sample comprised PBMCs. The clonotype originates from a woman in her 30s in good health and CMV-seropositive. CDR3 sequence reads: CSVGLWTVNYGYTF. CDR3 DNA: TGCAGCGTTGGCCTCTGGACAGTCAACTATGGCTACACCTTC.